This TCR beta chain is from a study of persistence of HIV-infected CD4 T cells. Anti-CD3/anti-CD28 beads served as a nonspecific positive control stimulus. Responding CD4+ T cells were sorted by upregulation of both CD40 ligand and CD69. Undetectable plasma HIV-1 RNA below 50 copies/mL lasted at least 4 years. PBMCs were depleted of CD8+ T cells before stimulation. Note on this clone: Its antigen is still unknown.

Germline trimming cut 4 bases from V and 5 bases from J; bases unmatched to any gene: 4. The CDR3 covers 14 residues. Germline-derived CDR1 and CDR2 are MNHEY and SVGAGI. This was the immunoSEQ version 4 assay in survey mode. Profiling relied on immunoSEQ multiplex PCR, and the TCRdb table lists in-frame clones only, not all of them. This sample carries some 50,000 clones, about 90% of them seen once, and the ten largest clones take 3% to 3.5%. Here the sequenced sample was CD4+ T cells sorted from PBMCs after approximately 19-hour stimulation, taken from a patient who received antiretroviral therapy. The receptor was derived from an adult woman with HIV who was CMV-seropositive. V is TRBV6-5 and J is TRBJ2-7; TRBD1 agrees at 11 bases. The CDR3 loop reads CASSFGQGAHEQYF. The CDR3 DNA follows: TGTGCCAGCAGTTTTGGACAGGGGGCCCACGAGCAGTACTTC.